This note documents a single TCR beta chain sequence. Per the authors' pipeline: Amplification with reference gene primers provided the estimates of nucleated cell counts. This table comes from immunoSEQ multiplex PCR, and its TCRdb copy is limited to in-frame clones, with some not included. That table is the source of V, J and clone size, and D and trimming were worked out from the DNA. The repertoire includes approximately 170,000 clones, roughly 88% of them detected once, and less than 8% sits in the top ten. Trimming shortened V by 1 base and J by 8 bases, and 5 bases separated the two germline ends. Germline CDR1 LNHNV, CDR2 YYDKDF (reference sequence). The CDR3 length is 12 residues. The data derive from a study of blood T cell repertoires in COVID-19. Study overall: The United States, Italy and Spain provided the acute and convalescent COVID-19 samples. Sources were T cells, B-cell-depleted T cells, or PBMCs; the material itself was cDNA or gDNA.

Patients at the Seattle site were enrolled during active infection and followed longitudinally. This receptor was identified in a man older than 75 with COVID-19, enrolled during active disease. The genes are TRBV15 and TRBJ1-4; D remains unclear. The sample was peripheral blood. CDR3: CATSRGREKLFF. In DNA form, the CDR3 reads TGTGCCACCAGCAGAGGGCGGGAAAAACTGTTTTTT. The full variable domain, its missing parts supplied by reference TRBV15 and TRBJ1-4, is DAMVIQNPRYQVTQFGKPVTLSCSQTLNHNVMYWYQQKSSQAPKLLFHYYDKDFNNEADTPDNFQSRRPNTSFCFLDIRSPGLGDTAMYLCATSRGREKLFFGSGTQLSVL.